The clone carrying this TCR beta chain was seen a few times. Its antigen is not known. The TCR cDNA carried a universal primer site and UMIs from 5'RACE template switching. In TCRdb, the 5' RACE reads were re-called with MiXCR into one record per CDR3 protein. Seen here are approximately 300,000 distinct CDR3 sequences, around 10% observed once, and the top ten hold under 4%. The data stem from a study of T cells after yellow fever vaccination. Study as a whole: With SMART-Seq v4 Ultra Low Input, the fractions containing low cell numbers were prepared. Study-level findings and limits: High-abundance clonotypes from the bulk population could contaminate FACS-sorted repertoires. Booster sampling recovered most clones from primary vaccination (roughly 96% CD4, 88% CD8).

The germline V gene has CDR1 MNHEY and CDR2 SVGAGI. The V and J ends lost 4 bases and 8 bases respectively, with 12 bases between them. The CDR3 loop spans 13 amino acids. The specimen comprised CD4+ T cells sorted from PBMCs, sampled 45 days after the yellow fever booster vaccination. The rearrangement joins TRBV6-5 to TRBJ2-1, with D possibly being TRBD1 or TRBD2 (6 bases each). This clonotype originated in a man aged 18 to 30 who received the YFV17D yellow fever vaccine. The chain's CDR3 is CASSSWGADEQFF. CDR3 nucleotide sequence: TGTGCCAGCAGTTCTTGGGGGGCTGATGAGCAGTTCTTC.